These 27 T cell receptor beta chains came from one sample sequenced in a study of blood T cell repertoires in COVID-19. Assay used: immunoSEQ multiplex PCR; TCRdb lists only in-frame clones, some missing. The sample records about 140,000 clones, over 75% being singletons. Sequencing used peripheral blood. All receptors come from a man aged 50-59 years with acute or convalescent COVID-19.

The chain combines TRBV15 with TRBJ1-4; D is undetermined. This CDR3 region has 16 residues. The ends were cut back, 6 bases at V and 4 bases at J, with 18 bases in the middle. Germline loops: CDR1 LNHNV, CDR2 YYDKDF (reference sequence). CDR3 residues: CATSSYSRVVNEKLFF. The CDR3 DNA is TGTGCCACCAGTTCTTACTCCCGGGTGGTTAATGAAAAACTGTTTTTT.

This clone was detected only a few times. The J gene is TRBJ2-7, the V gene TRBV4-2, with 9 bases matching TRBD1. CDR3 length equals 17 residues. The V and J ends lost 1 base and 6 bases, in that order; junction bases with no gene match: 13. From germline, CDR1 is LGHNA and CDR2 YNFKEQ. CDR3 sequence: CASSQVQGQQGASEQYF. CDR3 nucleotide sequence: TGTGCCAGCAGCCAAGTACAGGGTCAACAGGGGGCTAGCGAGCAGTACTTC.

This chain connects TRBV9 to TRBJ1-2, with D uncertain. Germline values: CDR1 SGDLS, CDR2 YYNGEE. The CDR3 extends over 16 amino acids. The V end was cut by 0 bases, the J end by 4 bases, with 16 bases between. CDR3 in DNA: TGTGCCAGCAGCGTAGCAGCCGGGTCCCCGAGCTATGGCTACACCTTC. Translating it yields CASSVAAGSPSYGYTF. The full variable domain, in which reference TRBV9 and TRBJ1-2 provide the parts outside the CDR3, is DSGVTQTPKHLITATGQRVTLRCSPRSGDLSVYWYQQSLDQGLQFLIQYYNGEERAKGNILERFSAQQFPDLHSELNLSSLELGDSALYFCASSVAAGSPSYGYTFGSGTRLTVV.

This CDR3 reads CASTQGTTDTQYF. The CDR3, as DNA: TGTGCCAGTACGCAGGGGACCACAGATACGCAGTATTTT. This chain uses TRBV19 with TRBJ2-3; possibly TRBD1 for D (6 bases). The V end was cut by 7 bases, the J end by 2 bases, with 10 bases between. CDR1 and CDR2 from the germline V gene are LNHDA and SQIVND (reference sequence). The CDR3 totals 13 residues.

This clone was counted between two and nine times. The V call is TRBV2, the J call TRBJ2-7; the match to TRBD2 covers 8 bases. The V and J ends lost 3 bases and 2 bases, in that order; junction bases with no gene match: 3. The germline V gene has CDR1 SNHLY and CDR2 FYNNEI. The CDR3 covers 14 residues. CDR3: CASSDGREPYEQYF. CDR3 in DNA: TGTGCCAGCAGTGACGGGAGGGAACCCTACGAGCAGTACTTC.

In its sample, this clone was seen a few times. The chain is built from TRBV28 and TRBJ2-7; D is possibly TRBD1 (6 bases). Per the germline V gene, CDR1 is MDHEN and CDR2 is SYDVKM. This CDR3 spans 14 amino acids. The V gene lost 4 bases and the J gene lost 3 bases, with 13 bases spanning the gap. CDR3 DNA sequence: TGTGCCAGCAGTTCCTCCTGGACAGTCTACGAGCAGTACTTC. It encodes CASSSSWTVYEQYF.

The V and J genes are TRBV30 and TRBJ1-2; D uncertain. The CDR3 is 14 residues long. Looked up from germline, CDR1 is GTSNPN and CDR2 is SVGIG (reference sequence). V was shortened by 0 bases and J by 4 bases, with 12 bases between the two germline ends. CDR3 sequence: CAWSVQAKSYGYTF. The CDR3 DNA follows: TGTGCCTGGAGTGTGCAGGCGAAAAGCTATGGCTACACCTTC.

This chain connects TRBV5-1 to TRBJ2-7; D perhaps matches TRBD1 (6 bases). V lost 1 base and J lost 5, with 13 bases in between. The germline V gene encodes CDR1 SGHRS and CDR2 YFSETQ. The CDR3 sequence is 14 residues long. CDR3 loop: CASSLQGTVDEQYF. For the CDR3, the DNA is TGCGCCAGCAGCTTGCAGGGGACGGTCGACGAGCAGTACTTC.

The chain joins TRBV10-3 to TRBJ2-1, with a weak D call TRBD2 (6 bases). CDR1 and CDR2 (germline): ENHRY, SYGVKD. This CDR3 contains 12 residues. With 7 bases removed from V and 5 bases from J, the gap between germline ends came to 9 bases. CDR3 DNA sequence: TGTGCCATCAAAGGAGGGCACAATGAGCAGTTCTTC. The encoded protein is CAIKGGHNEQFF.

Only one count was recorded for this clone. The V gene is TRBV7-2, the J gene TRBJ2-7, with 7 bases fitting TRBD1. This CDR3 has 14 amino acids. V lost 4 bases, J lost 1 base, and 4 bases stayed unmatched. Germline CDR1 and CDR2: SGHTA and FQGNSA. CDR3 in amino acids: CASSWAGGSYEQYF. In nucleotides, the CDR3 is TGTGCCAGCAGCTGGGCAGGGGGTTCCTACGAGCAGTACTTC.

This chain links TRBV28 with TRBJ1-5; D gene unclear. The CDR3 covers 14 residues. Looked up from germline, CDR1 is MDHEN and CDR2 is SYDVKM. V dropped 4 bases and J dropped 3 bases, with 10 bases sitting between them. CDR3 in amino acids: CASSSAGDNQPQHF. The CDR3 DNA reads TGTGCCAGCAGTTCCGCCGGGGACAATCAGCCCCAGCATTTT.

This chain uses TRBV2 with TRBJ1-6; perhaps TRBD1 as D (6 bases). The CDR3 length is 15 residues. V was shortened by 1 base and J by 7 bases, with 11 bases between the two germline ends. Germline assignment: CDR1 SNHLY and CDR2 FYNNEI. The DNA for the CDR3 is TGTGCCAGCAGTGAAGGGACAGAGAGAAATTCACCCCTCCACTTT. As protein: CASSEGTERNSPLHF.

V gene TRBV6-5 combines with J gene TRBJ1-2; 9 nucleotides agree with TRBD1. CDR3 length: 14 residues. V shed 2 bases and J 7 bases; nucleotides not matched to a gene: 5. Germline V gene sequence: CDR1 MNHEY, CDR2 SVGAGI. This CDR3 is CASSYPGQGSGYTF. CDR3 nucleotide sequence: TGTGCCAGCAGTTACCCAGGACAGGGGAGTGGCTACACCTTC.

The V call is TRBV6-1, the J call TRBJ1-6; possibly TRBD1 for D (6 bases). The CDR3 has 16 residues. Germline assignment: CDR1 MNHNS and CDR2 SASEGT. Trimming took 4 bases from V and 0 from J, leaving 10 bases between them. The CDR3 is CASSVTGSSYNSPLHF. The CDR3 nucleotides are TGTGCCAGCAGTGTTACAGGGAGCTCCTATAATTCACCCCTCCACTTT.

V is TRBV10-3 and J is TRBJ1-1; D is unclear. CDR1 and CDR2 from the germline V gene are ENHRY and SYGVKD. The CDR3 extends over 14 amino acids. Trimming pared 3 bases from V and 1 base from J, leaving 9 bases between. The CDR3 nucleotides read TGTGCCATCAGTGACGGGTTGGGGAACACTGAAGCTTTCTTT. It encodes CAISDGLGNTEAFF.

The chain is built from TRBV9 and TRBJ2-7, with 8 positions matching TRBD1. This CDR3 contains 16 residues. V lost 0 bases to trimming and J lost 0 bases; unmatched junction nucleotides: 5. The germline gives CDR1 SGDLS, CDR2 YYNGEE. The CDR3 here is CASSVGTGRSSYEQYF. CDR3 sequence (DNA): TGTGCCAGCAGCGTAGGGACAGGGAGGAGCTCCTACGAGCAGTACTTC.

This rearrangement joins TRBV10-2 to TRBJ1-5; D is undetermined. Trimming stripped 1 base from V and 4 bases from J, with 5 bases between. The CDR3 covers 13 residues. CDR1 and CDR2 (germline): WSHSY, SAAADI. The CDR3 loop reads CASSELRNQPQHF. The CDR3 DNA is TGCGCCAGCAGTGAGTTGCGTAATCAGCCCCAGCATTTT.

The chain has TRBV2 and TRBJ1-4; 7 bases map to TRBD1. V lost 6 bases, J lost 0 bases, and 4 bases stayed unmatched. The CDR3 totals 15 residues. Per the germline V gene, CDR1 is SNHLY and CDR2 is FYNNEI. In nucleotides, the CDR3 is TGTGCCAGCAGCGTCGGGACAGCAACTAATGAAAAACTGTTTTTT. This gives the protein CASSVGTATNEKLFF.

The chain carries TRBV3-1 (or the pseudogene TRBV3-2) and TRBJ1-2, with TRBD1 identical over 7 bases. With 1 base clipped from V and 5 bases from J, the junction kept 10 bases outside the gene matches. The germline CDR1 and CDR2 sequences are LGHDT and YNNKEL (reference sequence). The CDR3 runs 16 residues. The CDR3 here is CASSQATGTAKYGYTF. The DNA of the CDR3 is TGTGCCAGCAGCCAAGCGACCGGGACAGCGAAATATGGCTACACCTTC.

This clone was counted a few times. The V and J genes are TRBV28 and TRBJ2-7; no firm D call. CDR1 is MDHEN and CDR2 is SYDVKM in the germline V gene. This CDR3 is 12 amino acids long. V lost 7 bases and J lost 2, with 9 bases in between. The CDR3 protein is CASTRGAYEQYF. In DNA form, the CDR3 reads TGTGCCAGCACCAGAGGAGCCTACGAGCAGTACTTC.

V gene TRBV12-3 or TRBV12-4 combines with J gene TRBJ1-4; D not resolved. With 6 bases removed from V and 8 bases from J, the gap between germline ends came to 13 bases. This CDR3 has 13 amino acids. The CDR3 DNA reads as TGTGCCAGCAGAGGCGGTAGTCGCGAAAAACTGTTTTTT. This sequence encodes CASRGGSREKLFF.

This chain uses TRBV24-1 with TRBJ1-3; 7 bases are a match to TRBD1. V dropped 4 bases and J dropped 2; count of bases not matched to a gene: 7. The CDR3 consists of 16 residues. Germline V gene lookup returns CDR1 KGHDR and CDR2 SFDVKD. CDR3 DNA: TGTGCCACCAGTGAGCCTACAGGGGAAGCTGGAAACACCATATATTTT. Amino acids: CATSEPTGEAGNTIYF.

V usage is TRBV19 and J usage is TRBJ1-5; weak D call: TRBD1 (5 bases). Germline-derived CDR1 and CDR2 are LNHDA and SQIVND (reference sequence). Trimming removed 5 bases at V and 0 bases at J, with 11 bases between. The CDR3 runs to 15 residues. CDR3 DNA: TGTGCCAGTAGTGCGGGACTCTATAGCAATCAGCCCCAGCATTTT. It specifies CASSAGLYSNQPQHF.

The chain employs TRBV29-1 and TRBJ2-6; tentative D call: TRBD1 (5 bases). Germline assignment: CDR1 SQVTM and CDR2 ANQGSEA. V was clipped by 4 bases and J by 9 bases, with 22 bases between them. The CDR3 has 16 residues. In DNA, the CDR3 is TGCAGCGTTGGAAACGCAGGGCAATCAGGGTTCAACGTCCTGACTTTC. Encoded protein: CSVGNAGQSGFNVLTF.

CDR3 protein: CASSLGLAPTDTQYF. DNA for the CDR3: TGTGCCAGCAGCTTAGGACTCGCCCCCACAGATACGCAGTATTTT. The chain is built from TRBV7-3 and TRBJ2-3; perhaps TRBD2 as D (5 bases). CDR1 is SGHTA, CDR2 FQGTGA, per germline. V shed 2 bases and J shed 2 bases, with 11 bases lying between them. This CDR3 comprises 15 residues. The entire variable domain, with the rest obtained from reference TRBV7-3 and TRBJ2-3, is as follows: GAGVSQTPSNKVTEKGKYVELRCDPISGHTALYWYRQSLGQGPEFLIYFQGTGAADDSGLPNDRFFAVRPEGSVSTLKIQRTERGDSAVYLCASSLGLAPTDTQYFGPGTRLTVL.

This chain uses TRBV7-8 with TRBJ1-5, with D maybe TRBD1 (6 bases). The germline CDR1 and CDR2 sequences are SGHVS and FQNEAQ. The CDR3 totals 16 residues. V lost 5 bases, J lost 4 bases, and 18 bases lay in between. In DNA, the CDR3 is TGTGCCAGCAGCCAGAGCCGGGACATTACGAATCAGCCCCAGCATTTT. Residues: CASSQSRDITNQPQHF.

The CDR3 bases are TGCGCCAGCAGCCCCCCGGGACAGGCCTACGAGCAGTACTTC. It translates to CASSPPGQAYEQYF. V usage is TRBV5-1 and J usage is TRBJ2-7; 8 nucleotides match TRBD1. In germline, CDR1 is SGHRS, CDR2 YFSETQ. This CDR3 spans 14 amino acids. J was trimmed by 2 bases and V by 4 bases; bases with no gene match: 5.